This T cell receptor (beta chain) derives from a study of T cell responses to AZD1222 COVID-19 vaccine. Whole-study results and caveats: Spike regions recognized by vaccine-associated CD4 TCRs spanned the protein, led by 160-218 and 743-854. Mostly white British, mostly female donors; authors suggested clonal diversity may be underestimated. Receipt of two AZD1222 doses was followed by a rise in Spike-specific TCR breadth and depth.

Trimming shortened V by 2 bases and J by 8 bases, and 1 base separated the two germline ends. The CDR3 contains 11 residues. Note on this clone: Its antigen is not known.

Produced via immunoSEQ multiplex PCR; TCRdb's table is partial and in-frame only. In the table there are 130,000 or so clones, 90% to 95% of which are singletons. The specimen was peripheral blood, collected 28 days after the second AZD1222 dose. The receptor's source is an adult who received the AZD1222 COVID-19 vaccine. The rearrangement joins TRBV12-3 or TRBV12-4 to TRBJ1-6; no clear D. This CDR3 reads CASSLHSPLHF. The CDR3 bases are TGTGCCAGCAGTTTACATTCACCCCTCCACTTT.